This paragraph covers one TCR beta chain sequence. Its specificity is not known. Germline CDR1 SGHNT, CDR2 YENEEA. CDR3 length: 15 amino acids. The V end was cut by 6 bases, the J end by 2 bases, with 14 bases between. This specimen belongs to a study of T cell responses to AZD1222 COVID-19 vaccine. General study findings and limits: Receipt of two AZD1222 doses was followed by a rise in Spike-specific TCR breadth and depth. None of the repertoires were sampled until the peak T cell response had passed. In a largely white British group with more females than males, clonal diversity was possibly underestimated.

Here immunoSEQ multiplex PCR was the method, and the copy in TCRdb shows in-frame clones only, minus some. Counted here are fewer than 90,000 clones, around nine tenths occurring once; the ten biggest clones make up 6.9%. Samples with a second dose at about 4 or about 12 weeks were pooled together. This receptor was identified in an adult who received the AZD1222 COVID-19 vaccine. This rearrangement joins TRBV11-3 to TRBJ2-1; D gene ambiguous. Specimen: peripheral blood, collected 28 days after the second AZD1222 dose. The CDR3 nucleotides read TGTGCCAGCAGTCCTCACGCCAGTCCCTACAATGAGCAGTTCTTC. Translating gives CASSPHASPYNEQFF.